A single sample is the source of the 6 T cell receptor beta chains below, sequenced in a study of blood T cell repertoires in COVID-19. Repertoires were generated with immunoSEQ multiplex PCR, while TCRdb's copy carries only in-frame clones and drops some. This table has 150,000 to 200,000 clones, 70% to 90% appearing once. Sequenced input: peripheral blood. Source of these receptors: a person between 65 and 79 years old with COVID-19, enrolled during active disease.

The chain links TRBV6-4 to TRBJ2-3; the match to TRBD2 covers 12 bases. Germline V gene data show CDR1 as MRHNA and CDR2 as SNTAGT. Trimming took 6 bases from V and 4 from J; bases not matched to a gene: 2. The CDR3 contains 14 residues. The CDR3 loop reads CASRLAGGADTQYF. Here the CDR3 DNA reads TGTGCCAGCAGACTAGCGGGGGGAGCAGATACGCAGTATTTT.

This rearrangement joins TRBV3-1 (or the pseudogene TRBV3-2) to TRBJ1-1, with 10 positions matching TRBD1. J lost 5 bases, V lost 2 bases, and 2 bases had no gene match. There are 14 residues in the CDR3. Germline V gene lookup returns CDR1 LGHDT and CDR2 YNNKEL (reference sequence). CDR3 sequence: CASSQRQGATEAFF. In nucleotides, the CDR3 is TGTGCCAGCAGCCAACGACAGGGGGCGACTGAAGCTTTCTTT.

This clone has a single count. The V gene is TRBV3-1 (or the pseudogene TRBV3-2), the J gene TRBJ1-5; D gene uncertain. Trimming pared 1 base from V and 6 bases from J, leaving 13 bases between. Looked up from germline, CDR1 is LGHDT and CDR2 is YNNKEL (reference sequence). The CDR3 loop spans 15 amino acids. CDR3 bases: TGTGCCAGCAGCCAAGGGGAGGGATTGAGTCAGCCCCAGCATTTT. It specifies CASSQGEGLSQPQHF.

This clone appeared once. The chain is built from TRBV9 and TRBJ2-2; no clear D. The CDR3 sequence is 16 residues long. Between the trimmed V and J ends, which lost 0 bases and 2 bases, there was a span of 11 bases. CDR1 and CDR2 (germline): SGDLS, YYNGEE. In nucleotides, the CDR3 is TGTGCCAGCAGCGTAGCGGGTCCACCCAACACCGGGGAGCTGTTTTTT. As protein: CASSVAGPPNTGELFF.

This clone was seen once. The chain is built from TRBV15 and TRBJ2-1; TRBD1 is a possible D gene (6 bases). This CDR3 is 14 amino acids long. V was shortened by 6 bases and J by 6 bases, with 15 bases between the two germline ends. Germline loops: CDR1 LNHNV, CDR2 YYDKDF (reference sequence). The CDR3 nucleotides read TGTGCCACCAGTTTGGGGACACTACGCAATGAGCAGTTCTTC. It is translated as CATSLGTLRNEQFF.

The CDR3 DNA reads as TGTGCCAGCAGCCAGCTAGCGGGGGGGCTCTTGAACACCGGGGAGCTGTTTTTT. Residues: CASSQLAGGLLNTGELFF. The chain uses TRBV3-1 (or the pseudogene TRBV3-2) and TRBJ2-2; 12 bases are shared with TRBD2. This CDR3 has 18 residues. The V segment lost 3 bases and the J segment 1 base; nucleotides outside the gene matches: 6. Per germline, CDR1 LGHDT and CDR2 YNNKEL (reference sequence).